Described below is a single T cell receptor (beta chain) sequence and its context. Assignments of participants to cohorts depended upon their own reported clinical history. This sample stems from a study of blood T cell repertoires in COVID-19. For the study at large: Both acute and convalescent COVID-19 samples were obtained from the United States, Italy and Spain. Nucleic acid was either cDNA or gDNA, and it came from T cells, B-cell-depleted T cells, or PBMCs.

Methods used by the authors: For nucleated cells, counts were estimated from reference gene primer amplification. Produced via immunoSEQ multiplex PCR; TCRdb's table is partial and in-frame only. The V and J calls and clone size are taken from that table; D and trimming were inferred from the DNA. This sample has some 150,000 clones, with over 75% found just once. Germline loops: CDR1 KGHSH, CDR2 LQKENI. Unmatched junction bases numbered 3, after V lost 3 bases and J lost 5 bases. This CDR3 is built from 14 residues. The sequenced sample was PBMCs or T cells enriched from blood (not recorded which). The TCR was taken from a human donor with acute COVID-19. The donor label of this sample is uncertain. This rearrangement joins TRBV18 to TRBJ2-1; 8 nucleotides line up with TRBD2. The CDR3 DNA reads TGTGCCAGCTCACCCGGGGGGGGCCACAATGAGCAGTTCTTC. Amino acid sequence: CASSPGGGHNEQFF.